A single sample is the source of the 10 T cell receptor beta chains below, sequenced in a study of blood T cell repertoires in COVID-19. Measured with immunoSEQ multiplex PCR; TCRdb has only the in-frame clones, and not every one. The sample holds some 200,000 clones, approximately 85% seen once. Sequenced material: PBMCs or T cells enriched from blood (not recorded which). Every receptor here comes from a man aged 35-49 years who had recovered from COVID-19.

The rearrangement uses TRBV18 and TRBJ2-7, with TRBD2 matching over 7 bases. The CDR3 loop spans 12 amino acids. The J segment lost 5 bases and the V segment lost 3 bases, leaving 1 base of the junction unmatched. Germline CDR1 KGHSH, CDR2 LQKENI. The chain's CDR3 is CASSPGGDEQYV. In nucleotides, the CDR3 is TGTGCCAGCTCACCGGGGGGGGACGAGCAGTACGTC.

The rearrangement joins TRBV5-6 to TRBJ2-2; D might be TRBD1 (5 bases). Trimming removed 0 bases at V and 0 bases at J, with 12 bases between. In germline, CDR1 is SGHDT, CDR2 YYEEEE. The CDR3 runs to 17 residues. CDR3 DNA: TGTGCCAGCAGCTTGGATCTCACAGGTTCGAACACCGGGGAGCTGTTTTTT. This encodes CASSLDLTGSNTGELFF.

The chain joins TRBV20-1 to TRBJ2-2; D not certain. The CDR3 runs 9 residues. Germline values: CDR1 DFQATT, CDR2 SNEGSKA (reference sequence). Trimming shortened V by 5 bases and J by 9 bases, and 4 bases separated the two germline ends. The DNA of the CDR3 is TGCAGTGCTTGGCGGGAGCTGTTTTTT. It translates to CSAWRELFF.

This chain uses TRBV6-5 with TRBJ1-3; D gene unclear. Germline values: CDR1 MNHEY, CDR2 SVGAGI. Trimming removed 7 bases at V and 0 bases at J, with 10 bases between. This CDR3 has 14 residues. The CDR3 DNA follows: TGTGCCAGCACCCGGGGTTACTCTGGAAACACCATATATTTT. This gives the protein CASTRGYSGNTIYF.

The CDR3 DNA sequence: TGTGCCAGCAGCTTAGTGGGACTTTCTAATACGCAGTATTTT. Its translation is CASSLVGLSNTQYF. This chain uses TRBV7-2 with TRBJ2-3; D is possibly TRBD2 (6 bases). Trimming stripped 1 base from V and 7 bases from J, with 12 bases between. CDR3 length: 14 residues. Germline V gives CDR1 SGHTA, CDR2 FQGNSA.

This sequence joins TRBV5-1 and TRBJ1-1; D not resolved. Per germline, CDR1 SGHRS and CDR2 YFSETQ. Trimming left V 6 bases short and J 3 bases short, with 15 bases between. This CDR3 comprises 14 residues. DNA of the CDR3: TGCGCCAGCACTAGTGGTATTTTGGACACTGAAGCTTTCTTT. It is translated as CASTSGILDTEAFF.

This chain links TRBV11-3 with TRBJ1-2; D is unresolved. Looked up from germline, CDR1 is SGHNT and CDR2 is YENEEA. The V end was cut by 5 bases, the J end by 4 bases, with 11 bases between. The CDR3 is 13 amino acids. The CDR3 loop reads CASSLQQIYGYTF. The CDR3, as DNA: TGTGCCAGCAGCCTACAGCAAATCTATGGCTACACCTTC.

CDR3 residues: CASSVEGGAIVTDTQYF. The CDR3 region has the DNA TGTGCCAGCAGCGTAGAGGGGGGGGCCATAGTTACAGATACGCAGTATTTT. The chain has TRBV9 and TRBJ2-3; possible D gene TRBD2, 7 bases. CDR3 size: 17 residues. Germline V gene sequence: CDR1 SGDLS, CDR2 YYNGEE. V shed 0 bases and J shed 3 bases, with 17 bases lying between them.

The J gene is TRBJ1-1, the V gene TRBV5-1, with a tentative D call TRBD1 (6 bases). Trimming pared 0 bases from V and 1 base from J, leaving 10 bases between. The CDR3 is made up of 15 amino acids. The germline V gene encodes CDR1 SGHRS and CDR2 YFSETQ. CDR3 sequence reads: CASSLATGTNTEAFF. The CDR3 DNA reads TGCGCCAGCAGCTTGGCCACAGGGACGAACACTGAAGCTTTCTTT.

The rearrangement joins TRBV19 to TRBJ1-1; D gene uncertain. From germline, CDR1 is LNHDA and CDR2 SQIVND (reference sequence). V dropped 5 bases and J dropped 6 bases, with 16 bases sitting between them. The CDR3 consists of 14 residues. The CDR3 DNA reads TGTGCCAGTAGTGCCTCCCTTCGGAGGCCTGAAGCTTTCTTT. Protein: CASSASLRRPEAFF.